This T cell receptor beta chain was sequenced in a study of shared clonotypes between healthy human individuals. The CDR3 totals 14 residues. The ends lost 4 bases at V and 4 bases at J; junction bases unmatched: 5. In germline, CDR1 is SNHLY, CDR2 FYNNEI. A word on this clone: The antigen is unknown.

Naive CD8 populations comprised CD45RO-negative cells positively selected for CCR7, excluding terminally differentiated effector memory CD45RA+ cells. General study results and limits: Among non-shared clonotypes, generation probabilities were lower than among those shared by all four donors. Clonotype sharing across a handful of donors was observed for 4% to 5.5% of naive CD4 clonotypes.

It was at deep level that the assay was run. Each sorted subset replicate got 200 ng genomic DNA, roughly 30,000 genomes. Assay: immunoSEQ multiplex PCR; the TCRdb copy retains only in-frame clones and omits some. The sample shows roughly 590,000 clones, about 95% of them seen only once. Material: naive CD8+ T cells sorted from blood. This TCR was recovered from a woman younger than 45 in good health. The V gene is TRBV2, the J gene TRBJ2-7, with 9 nucleotides matching TRBD2. CDR3 DNA: TGTGCCAGCAGTGGGCGGGAGGGCCCATACGAGCAGTACTTC. Translating gives CASSGREGPYEQYF.